This TCR beta chain was sequenced during a study of cytomegalovirus exposure and HLA in healthy donors. This clone has just one count. This PCR relied on a set of 60 Vbeta primers and 13 Jbeta primers. This table comes from immunoSEQ multiplex PCR, and its TCRdb copy is limited to in-frame clones, with some not included. The table includes some 170,000 clones, around 81% detected once. Trimming removed 1 base from V and 9 bases from J, with 13 bases in between. This CDR3 has 15 residues. Germline V lookup: CDR1 LGHNA, CDR2 YSLEER. This TCR derives from a woman between 18 and 29 years old in good health and CMV-seropositive. The sample was PBMCs. The J gene is TRBJ1-6, the V gene TRBV4-3; no reliable D call. The CDR3 sequence is CASSQVWLGSSPLHF. The CDR3 coding sequence is TGCGCCAGCAGCCAAGTATGGCTGGGGAGTTCACCCCTCCACTTT.